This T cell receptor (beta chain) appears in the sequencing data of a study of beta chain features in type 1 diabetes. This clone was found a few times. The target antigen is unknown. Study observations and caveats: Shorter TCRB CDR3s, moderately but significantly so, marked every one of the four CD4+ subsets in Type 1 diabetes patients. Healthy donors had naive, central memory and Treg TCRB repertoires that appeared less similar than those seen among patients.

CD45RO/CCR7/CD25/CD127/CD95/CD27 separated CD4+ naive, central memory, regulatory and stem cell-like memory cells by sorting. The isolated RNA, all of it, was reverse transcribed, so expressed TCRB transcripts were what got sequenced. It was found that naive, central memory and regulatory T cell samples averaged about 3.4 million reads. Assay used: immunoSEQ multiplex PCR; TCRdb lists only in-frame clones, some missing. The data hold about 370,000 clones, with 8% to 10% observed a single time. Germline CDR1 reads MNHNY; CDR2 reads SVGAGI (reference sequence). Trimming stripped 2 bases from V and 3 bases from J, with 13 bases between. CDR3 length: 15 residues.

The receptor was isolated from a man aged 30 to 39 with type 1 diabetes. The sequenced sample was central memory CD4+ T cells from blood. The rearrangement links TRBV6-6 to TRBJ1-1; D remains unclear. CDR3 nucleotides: TGTGCCAGCAGTTACGCTCAGCCTCCGCACACTGAAGCTTTCTTT. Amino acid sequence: CASSYAQPPHTEAFF.